What follows are 21 T cell receptor beta chains derived from one specimen sequenced in a study of identical twins. TCRdb passed the 5' RACE reads through MiXCR, listing each CDR3 protein once. The data hold roughly 490,000 distinct CDR3 sequences, with roughly an eighth observed a single time. These data were also reused for a study on yellow fever vaccine responses in identical twins.

Specimen: CD4+ T cells sorted from blood. These receptors were taken from a woman in her late teens or twenties in good health.

This clonotype was detected only a few times. Written as DNA, the CDR3 is TGCAGCGTTGAAGAAGGACTAGCGGGGAGCCACGAGCAGTACTTC. Translating gives CSVEEGLAGSHEQYF. The chain joins TRBV29-1 to TRBJ2-7; 12 bases are shared with TRBD2. From germline, CDR1 is SQVTM and CDR2 ANQGSEA. The CDR3 runs to 15 residues. With V trimmed by 0 bases and J by 5 bases, 5 bases remained unmatched.

Ten or more counts support this clonotype. The J gene is TRBJ2-1, the V gene TRBV3-1; unclear D gene. Per the germline V gene, CDR1 is LGHDT and CDR2 is YNNKEL (reference sequence). The V end was cut by 3 bases, the J end by 8 bases, with 5 bases between. The CDR3 spans 11 residues. CDR3: CASSHIDEQFF. CDR3 nucleotides: TGTGCCAGCAGCCATATTGATGAGCAGTTCTTC.

This chain connects TRBV27 to TRBJ2-1, with TRBD2 matching over 7 bases. The J segment lost 12 bases and the V segment lost 9 bases, leaving 8 bases of the junction unmatched. This CDR3 has 11 amino acids. Germline V gene lookup returns CDR1 MNHEY and CDR2 SMNVEV (reference sequence). The CDR3 nucleotides read TGTGCCAGGGGGGGGGTAGCGGGGCAGTTCTTC. The encoded protein is CARGGVAGQFF.

The chain carries TRBV5-1 and TRBJ1-5, with D unclear. Germline CDR1 reads SGHRS; CDR2 reads YFSETQ. The CDR3 covers 14 residues. V was trimmed by 0 bases and J by 3 bases, leaving 7 bases between them. In nucleotides, the CDR3 is TGCGCCAGCAGCTTGGCCGGGTTCAATCAGCCCCAGCATTTT. Its protein product is CASSLAGFNQPQHF. The full variable domain, with the rest looked up from reference TRBV5-1 and TRBJ1-5, is KAGVTQTPRYLIKTRGQQVTLSCSPISGHRSVSWYQQTPGQGLQFLFEYFSETQRNKGNFPGRFSGRQFSNSRSEMNVSTLELGDSALYLCASSLAGFNQPQHFGDGTRLSIL.

The chain employs TRBV20-1 and TRBJ2-5; D remains unclear. CDR1 is DFQATT and CDR2 is SNEGSKA in the germline V gene (reference sequence). V was clipped by 3 bases and J by 0 bases, with 20 bases between them. This CDR3 is built from 17 residues. The CDR3 reads CSAREWTTSSYQETQYF. The CDR3 DNA reads as TGCAGTGCTAGGGAGTGGACCACCTCGTCATACCAAGAGACCCAGTACTTC.

This clonotype was counted a few times. The V call is TRBV9, the J call TRBJ2-5, with 9 bases aligning to TRBD1. This CDR3 has 15 amino acids. The trim removed 3 bases at V and 4 bases at J, leaving 7 bases unmatched. The germline gives CDR1 SGDLS, CDR2 YYNGEE. CDR3 DNA sequence: TGTGCCAGCAGCGGATTACCGGGACAGGGAGAGACCCAGTACTTC. Its translation is CASSGLPGQGETQYF.

This clonotype turned up a few times. The chain has TRBV11-2 and TRBJ1-1; maybe TRBD1 (5 bases). Germline CDR1 is SGHAT and CDR2 is FQNNGV. The CDR3 totals 16 residues. Trimming took off 0 bases at V and 0 bases at J, with 11 bases between the two ends. The CDR3 here is CASSLDPGPMNTEAFF. The CDR3 DNA follows: TGTGCCAGCAGCTTAGATCCGGGGCCCATGAACACTGAAGCTTTCTTT.

In nucleotides, the CDR3 is TGCAGTGCTACAAATATAATAACTAGCGGGGGTTACAATGAGCAGTTCTTC. This translates into CSATNIITSGGYNEQFF. The chain uses TRBV20-1 and TRBJ2-1, with 11 bases lining up with TRBD2. The CDR3 sequence is 17 residues long. J was trimmed by 4 bases and V by 4 bases; bases with no gene match: 12. The germline V gene encodes CDR1 DFQATT and CDR2 SNEGSKA (reference sequence).

CDR3: CASSPEANSPLHF. DNA for the CDR3: TGTGCCAGCAGTCCCGAGGCCAATTCACCCCTCCACTTT. The chain links TRBV6-4 to TRBJ1-6, with unresolved D. Trimming shortened V by 5 bases and J by 7 bases, and 9 bases separated the two germline ends. CDR3 length: 13 residues. CDR1 MRHNA and CDR2 SNTAGT come from the germline V gene.

The V call is TRBV7-6, the J call TRBJ2-3; D perhaps matches TRBD1 (6 bases). Germline V gene sequence: CDR1 SGHVS, CDR2 FNYEAQ. Trimming left V 1 base short and J 3 bases short, with 23 bases between. This CDR3 contains 19 residues. CDR3 sequence (DNA): TGTGCCAGCAGCTTAGTACCTCCATTTTTGGGGGCGCGGACAGATACGCAGTATTTT. As protein: CASSLVPPFLGARTDTQYF.

The DNA of the CDR3 is TGTGCCAGTACCAAGGGGACGGCTTACACAGATACGCAGTATTTT. It translates to CASTKGTAYTDTQYF. The chain combines TRBV19 with TRBJ2-3, with D perhaps being TRBD1 or TRBD2 (5 bases each). V dropped 7 bases and J dropped 2 bases, with 16 bases sitting between them. Per the germline V gene, CDR1 is LNHDA and CDR2 is SQIVND (reference sequence). The CDR3 totals 15 residues. Together with reference TRBV19 and TRBJ2-3, the CDR3 gives the full variable domain: DGGITQSPKYLFRKEGQNVTLSCEQNLNHDAMYWYRQDPGQGLRLIYYSQIVNDFQKGDIAEGYSVSREKKESFPLTVTSAQKNPTAFYLCASTKGTAYTDTQYFGPGTRLTVL.

This clonotype turned up a few times. This chain joins TRBV18 and TRBJ1-1, with D unresolved. Germline-derived CDR1 and CDR2 are KGHSH and LQKENI. The CDR3 extends over 15 amino acids. The germline V and J ends were trimmed by 0 bases and 4 bases, with 12 bases remaining between them. In DNA, the CDR3 is TGTGCCAGCTCACCACCTTCGGGCTGGGGCACTGAAGCTTTCTTT. This codes for CASSPPSGWGTEAFF.

This chain connects TRBV5-6 to TRBJ1-2, with 7 bases matching TRBD1. V gave up 0 bases and J gave up 3 bases; unmatched junction bases: 2. Germline CDR1 SGHDT, CDR2 YYEEEE. This CDR3 contains 14 residues. The CDR3 protein is CASSLVDRDYGYTF. The CDR3 DNA reads TGTGCCAGCAGCTTGGTCGACAGGGACTATGGCTACACCTTC.

The rearrangement uses TRBV5-1 and TRBJ2-3; D could derive from TRBD1 or TRBD2 (5 bases each). Germline V gene sequence: CDR1 SGHRS, CDR2 YFSETQ. The CDR3 runs to 16 residues. With 2 bases removed from V and 6 bases from J, the gap between germline ends came to 19 bases. The CDR3 loop reads CASSFGDGTLADTQYF. The CDR3 bases are TGCGCCAGCAGCTTTGGGGACGGGACGTTAGCTGATACGCAGTATTTT. Using reference TRBV5-1 and TRBJ2-3 for the parts outside the CDR3, the full variable domain is KAGVTQTPRYLIKTRGQQVTLSCSPISGHRSVSWYQQTPGQGLQFLFEYFSETQRNKGNFPGRFSGRQFSNSRSEMNVSTLELGDSALYLCASSFGDGTLADTQYFGPGTRLTVL.

The chain is built from TRBV20-1 and TRBJ2-3; D remains ambiguous. The CDR3 totals 13 residues. Trimming took off 3 bases at V and 2 bases at J, with 9 bases between the two ends. Germline V gene data show CDR1 as DFQATT and CDR2 as SNEGSKA (reference sequence). The CDR3 is CSARVRPTDTQYF. As DNA, the CDR3 is TGCAGTGCTAGGGTACGGCCCACAGATACGCAGTATTTT.

V and J are TRBV11-1 and TRBJ2-3; a weak D match, TRBD1 (5 bases). This CDR3 is 13 amino acids long. Trimming took off 0 bases at V and 7 bases at J, with 8 bases between the two ends. In germline, CDR1 is SGHAT, CDR2 FQDESV (reference sequence). The CDR3 reads CASSLATENTQYF. The CDR3 DNA reads TGTGCCAGCAGCTTAGCGACAGAAAATACGCAGTATTTT. Complete variable domain (other parts from reference TRBV11-1 and TRBJ2-3): EAEVAQSPRYKITEKSQAVAFWCDPISGHATLYWYRQILGQGPELLVQFQDESVVDDSQLPKDRFSAERLKGVDSTLKIQPAELGDSAMYLCASSLATENTQYFGPGTRLTVL.

The rearrangement joins TRBV10-3 to TRBJ2-7; 7 bases match TRBD1. The V and J ends lost 2 bases and 3 bases, in that order; junction bases with no gene match: 10. Germline V gives CDR1 ENHRY, CDR2 SYGVKD. This CDR3 is built from 16 residues. The CDR3 spells CAISEIGTANRYEQYF. The CDR3 nucleotides are TGTGCCATCAGTGAGATTGGGACAGCGAACCGCTACGAGCAGTACTTC.

This clonotype was observed a handful of times. The J gene is TRBJ2-1, the V gene TRBV7-2; D gene uncertain. CDR1 and CDR2 (germline): SGHTA, FQGNSA. V was pared by 3 bases and J by 7 bases, with 7 bases between. The CDR3 is made up of 12 amino acids. The CDR3 is CASSFPWNEQFF. CDR3 DNA: TGTGCCAGCAGCTTCCCTTGGAATGAGCAGTTCTTC.

This clonotype was observed a handful of times. The CDR3 DNA is TGTGCCATCAGTGTGAACAGGGAGGACGAGCAGTACTTC. This sequence encodes CAISVNREDEQYF. The chain combines TRBV10-3 with TRBJ2-7; either TRBD1 or TRBD2 may fit D (6 bases each). The CDR3 is 13 residues long. Trimming removed 4 bases from V and 5 bases from J, with 12 bases in between. Germline V CDR1 and CDR2: ENHRY, SYGVKD.

This clonotype has only a few counts. The DNA is left out, because the CDR3 cannot be placed on it with certainty; the CDR3 is given as TCRdb lists it. The chain is built from TRBV5-6 and TRBJ2-4; no DNA check was done on the table's D call, TRBD1. The germline V gene encodes CDR1 SGHDT and CDR2 YYEEEE. Both ends counted, the CDR3 spans 16 residues. CDR3 in amino acids: CASSFGEGQAKNIQYF.

A note on this clonotype: The junction departs from germline at one end; a sequencing error may be responsible. V and J are TRBV20-1 and TRBJ2-1; TRBD2 aligns across 16 bases. Germline lookup yields CDR1 DFQATT and CDR2 SNEGSKA (reference sequence). There are 17 residues in the CDR3. Here the CDR3 reads CCAFPGLAGGPGNEQFF. As DNA, the CDR3 is TGCTGTGCTTTCCCGGGACTAGCGGGAGGGCCAGGGAATGAGCAGTTCTTC.